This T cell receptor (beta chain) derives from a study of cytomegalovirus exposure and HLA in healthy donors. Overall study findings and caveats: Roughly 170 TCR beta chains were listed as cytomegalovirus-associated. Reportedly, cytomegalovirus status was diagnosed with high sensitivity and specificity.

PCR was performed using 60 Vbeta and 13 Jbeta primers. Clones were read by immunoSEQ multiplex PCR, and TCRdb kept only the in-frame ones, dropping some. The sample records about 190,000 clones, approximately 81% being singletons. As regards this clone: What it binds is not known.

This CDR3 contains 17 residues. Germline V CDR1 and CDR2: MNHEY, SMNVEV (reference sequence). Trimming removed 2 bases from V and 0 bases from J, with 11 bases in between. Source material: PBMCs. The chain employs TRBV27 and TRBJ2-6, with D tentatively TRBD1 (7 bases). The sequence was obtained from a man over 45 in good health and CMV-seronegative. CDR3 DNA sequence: TGTGCCAGCAGTTTAGCAGGGGGGTACTCTGGGGCCAACGTCCTGACTTTC. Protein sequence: CASSLAGGYSGANVLTF.